This T cell receptor (beta chain) was documented in a study of immune evolution from preneoplasia to lung adenocarcinoma. The germline V gene has CDR1 SGHRS and CDR2 YFSETQ. V was cut by 0 bases and J by 8 bases, with 9 bases left in between. This CDR3 has 13 amino acids. TCRdb keeps only in-frame clones here, not all; method: immunoSEQ multiplex PCR. The sample includes some 41,000 clones, under 80% of them seen just once. As regards this clone: Its antigen is not known.

Nucleic acids came from premalignant or tumor cells enriched by macro-dissection. General study results and limits: Later-stage lesions appeared to have more T cells, more diversity, less clonality.

This chain links TRBV5-1 with TRBJ2-1; perhaps TRBD2 as D (5 bases). The sample comprised FFPE invasive lung adenocarcinoma tissue. This TCR derives from a person aged 55 to 70 with lung adenocarcinoma. Here the CDR3 reads CASSLAPSYEQFF. CDR3 DNA sequence: TGCGCCAGCAGCTTGGCCCCTAGCTATGAGCAGTTCTTC.